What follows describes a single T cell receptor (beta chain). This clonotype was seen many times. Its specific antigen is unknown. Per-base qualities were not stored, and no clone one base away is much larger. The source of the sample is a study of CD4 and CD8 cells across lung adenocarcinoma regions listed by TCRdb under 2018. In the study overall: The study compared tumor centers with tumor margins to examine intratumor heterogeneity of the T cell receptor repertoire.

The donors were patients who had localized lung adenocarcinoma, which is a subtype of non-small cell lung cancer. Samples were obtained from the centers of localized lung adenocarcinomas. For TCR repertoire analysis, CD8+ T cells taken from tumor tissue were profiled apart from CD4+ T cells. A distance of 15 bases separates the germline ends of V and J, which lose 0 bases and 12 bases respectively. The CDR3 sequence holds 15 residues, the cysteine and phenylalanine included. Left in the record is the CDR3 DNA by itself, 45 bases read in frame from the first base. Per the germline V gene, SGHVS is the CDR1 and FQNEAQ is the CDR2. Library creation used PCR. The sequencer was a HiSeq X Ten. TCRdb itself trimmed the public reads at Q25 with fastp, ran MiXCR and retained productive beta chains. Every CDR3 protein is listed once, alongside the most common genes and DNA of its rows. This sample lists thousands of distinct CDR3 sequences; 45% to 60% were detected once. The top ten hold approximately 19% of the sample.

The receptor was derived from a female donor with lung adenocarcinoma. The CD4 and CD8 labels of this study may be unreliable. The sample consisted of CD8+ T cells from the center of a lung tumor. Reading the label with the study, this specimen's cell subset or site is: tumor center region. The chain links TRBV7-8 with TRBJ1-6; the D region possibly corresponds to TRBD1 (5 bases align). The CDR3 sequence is CASSLAQAGMEPLHF. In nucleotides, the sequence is TGTGCCAGCAGCTTAGCACAGGCCGGGATGGAACCCCTCCACTTT. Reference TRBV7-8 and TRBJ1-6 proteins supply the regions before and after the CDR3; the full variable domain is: GAGVSQSPRYKVAKRGQDVALRCDPISGHVSLFWYQQALGQGPEFLTYFQNEAQLDKSGLPSDRFFAERPEGSVSTLKIQRTQQEDSAVYLCASSLAQAGMEPLHFGNGTRLTVT.